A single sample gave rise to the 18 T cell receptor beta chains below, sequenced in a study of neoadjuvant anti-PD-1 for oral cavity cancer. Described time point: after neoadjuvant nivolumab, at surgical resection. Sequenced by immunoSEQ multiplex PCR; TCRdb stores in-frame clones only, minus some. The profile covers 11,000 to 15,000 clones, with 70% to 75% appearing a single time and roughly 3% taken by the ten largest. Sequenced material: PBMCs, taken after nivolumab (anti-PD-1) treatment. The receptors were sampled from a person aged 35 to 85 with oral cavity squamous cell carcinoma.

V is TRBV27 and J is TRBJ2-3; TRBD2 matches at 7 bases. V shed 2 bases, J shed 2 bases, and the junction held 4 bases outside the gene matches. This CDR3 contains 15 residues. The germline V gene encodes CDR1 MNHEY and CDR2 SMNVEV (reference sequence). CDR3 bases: TGTGCCAGCAGTTTACCTAGCGGTGACACAGATACGCAGTATTTT. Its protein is CASSLPSGDTDTQYF.

Here the CDR3 DNA reads TGTGCCAGCAGCGAACGACTAGCGGGAGTAAATGAGCAGTTCTTC. The encoded protein is CASSERLAGVNEQFF. The chain couples TRBV11-2 to TRBJ2-1; 12 bases fit TRBD2. Germline-derived CDR1 and CDR2 are SGHAT and FQNNGV. The V gene end was trimmed by 5 bases and the J gene end by 7 bases; junction bases not matched to a gene: 6. This CDR3 has 15 amino acids.

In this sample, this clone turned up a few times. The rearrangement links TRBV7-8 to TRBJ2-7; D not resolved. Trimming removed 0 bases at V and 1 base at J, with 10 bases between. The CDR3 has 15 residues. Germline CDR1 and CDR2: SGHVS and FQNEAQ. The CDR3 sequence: CASSLALHFSYEQYF. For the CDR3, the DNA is TGTGCCAGCAGCTTAGCGTTACACTTTTCCTACGAGCAGTACTTC.

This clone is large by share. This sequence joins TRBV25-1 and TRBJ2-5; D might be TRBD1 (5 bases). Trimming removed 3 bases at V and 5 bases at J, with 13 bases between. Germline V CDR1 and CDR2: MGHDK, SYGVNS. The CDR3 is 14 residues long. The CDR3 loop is CASSDRGHRETQYF. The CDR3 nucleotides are TGTGCCAGCAGTGATCGAGGACACCGGGAGACCCAGTACTTC.

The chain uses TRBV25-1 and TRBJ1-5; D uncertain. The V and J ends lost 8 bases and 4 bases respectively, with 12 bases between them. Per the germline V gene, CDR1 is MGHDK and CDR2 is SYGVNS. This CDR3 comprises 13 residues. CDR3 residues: CASQATGNQPQHF. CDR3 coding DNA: TGTGCCAGCCAAGCGACGGGGAATCAGCCCCAGCATTTT.

The CDR3: CASSLGGTGMEQFF. The DNA for the CDR3 is TGCGCCAGCAGCTTGGGAGGGACAGGGATGGAGCAGTTCTTC. The rearrangement links TRBV5-1 to TRBJ2-1, with 9 bases matching TRBD1. The CDR3 loop spans 14 amino acids. Germline V gene lookup returns CDR1 SGHRS and CDR2 YFSETQ. Trimming removed 0 bases from V and 10 bases from J; junction bases left unmatched: 5.

This CDR3 reads CASSAREMNTEAFF. CDR3 nucleotides: TGTGCCAGTAGCGCGAGAGAGATGAACACTGAAGCTTTCTTT. The chain carries TRBV19 and TRBJ1-1; D gene unclear. The V gene's germline CDR1 is LNHDA and CDR2 SQIVND (reference sequence). The CDR3 extends over 14 amino acids. V dropped 6 bases and J dropped 0 bases, with 11 bases sitting between them.

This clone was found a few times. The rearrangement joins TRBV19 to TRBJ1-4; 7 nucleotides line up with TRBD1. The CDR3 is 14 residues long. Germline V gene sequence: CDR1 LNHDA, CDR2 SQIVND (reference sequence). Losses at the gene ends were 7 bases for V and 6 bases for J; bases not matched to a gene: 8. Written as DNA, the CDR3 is TGTGCCAGTAATCCGACAGGGCAATATGAAAAACTGTTTTTT. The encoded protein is CASNPTGQYEKLFF. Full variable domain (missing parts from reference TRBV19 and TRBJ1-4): DGGITQSPKYLFRKEGQNVTLSCEQNLNHDAMYWYRQDPGQGLRLIYYSQIVNDFQKGDIAEGYSVSREKKESFPLTVTSAQKNPTAFYLCASNPTGQYEKLFFGSGTQLSVL.

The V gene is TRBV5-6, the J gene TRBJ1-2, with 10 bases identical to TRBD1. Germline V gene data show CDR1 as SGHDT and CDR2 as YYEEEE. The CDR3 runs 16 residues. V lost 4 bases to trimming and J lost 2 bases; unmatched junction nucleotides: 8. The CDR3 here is CASSATGTGANYGYTF. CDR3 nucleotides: TGTGCCAGCAGCGCCACCGGGACAGGGGCGAACTATGGCTACACCTTC.

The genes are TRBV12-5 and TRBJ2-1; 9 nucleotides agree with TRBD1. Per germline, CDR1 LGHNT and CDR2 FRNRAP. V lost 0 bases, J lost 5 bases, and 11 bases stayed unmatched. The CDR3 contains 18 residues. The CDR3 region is CASGLVSLPGQGDNEQFF. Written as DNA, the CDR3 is TGTGCTAGTGGTTTGGTCTCCCTACCGGGACAGGGCGACAATGAGCAGTTCTTC.

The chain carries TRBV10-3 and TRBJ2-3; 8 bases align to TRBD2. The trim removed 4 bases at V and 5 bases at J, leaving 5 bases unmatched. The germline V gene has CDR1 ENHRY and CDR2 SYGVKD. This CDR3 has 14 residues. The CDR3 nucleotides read TGTGCCATCAGTGCGAGCGGGAGAGGAGATACGCAGTATTTT. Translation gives CAISASGRGDTQYF.

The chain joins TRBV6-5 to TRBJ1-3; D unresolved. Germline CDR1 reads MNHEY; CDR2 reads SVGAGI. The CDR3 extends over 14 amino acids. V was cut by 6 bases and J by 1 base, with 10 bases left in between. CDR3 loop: CASRPWTSGNTIYF. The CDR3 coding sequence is TGTGCCAGCAGGCCCTGGACGTCTGGAAACACCATATATTTT.

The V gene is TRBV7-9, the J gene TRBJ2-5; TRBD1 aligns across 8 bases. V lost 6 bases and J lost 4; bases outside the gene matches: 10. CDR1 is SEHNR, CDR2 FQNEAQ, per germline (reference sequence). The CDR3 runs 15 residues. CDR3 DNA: TGTGCCAGCAGTCGGACAGGGATGAACGGAGAGACCCAGTACTTC. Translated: CASSRTGMNGETQYF.

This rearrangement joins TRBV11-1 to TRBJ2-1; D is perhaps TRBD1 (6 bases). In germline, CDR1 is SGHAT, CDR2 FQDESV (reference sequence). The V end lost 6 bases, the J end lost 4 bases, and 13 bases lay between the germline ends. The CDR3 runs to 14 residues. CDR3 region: CASRPRTEYNEQFF. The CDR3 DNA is TGTGCCAGCAGACCTAGGACAGAATACAATGAGCAGTTCTTC.

CDR3 protein: CASRPTLQGLAFF. CDR3 DNA sequence: TGTGCCAGCAGGCCCACCCTACAGGGTTTAGCTTTCTTT. This chain uses TRBV6-6 with TRBJ1-1, with a tentative D call TRBD1 (6 bases). Trimming left V 6 bases short and J 10 bases short, with 18 bases between. The CDR3 spans 13 residues. Per germline, CDR1 MNHNY and CDR2 SVGAGI (reference sequence).

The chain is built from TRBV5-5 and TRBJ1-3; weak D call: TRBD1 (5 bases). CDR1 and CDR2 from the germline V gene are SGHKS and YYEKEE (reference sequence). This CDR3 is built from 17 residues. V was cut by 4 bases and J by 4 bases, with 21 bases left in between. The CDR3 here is CASSPGPGVLTGNTIYF. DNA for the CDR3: TGTGCCAGCAGCCCAGGTCCGGGGGTTTTGACCGGAAACACCATATATTTT.

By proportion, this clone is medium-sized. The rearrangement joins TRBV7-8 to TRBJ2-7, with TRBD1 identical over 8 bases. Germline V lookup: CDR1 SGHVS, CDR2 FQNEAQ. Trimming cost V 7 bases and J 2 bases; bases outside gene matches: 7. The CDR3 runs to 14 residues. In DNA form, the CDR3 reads TGTGCCAGCACCCTCGGGACAGGTCCCTACGAGCAGTACTTC. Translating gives CASTLGTGPYEQYF.

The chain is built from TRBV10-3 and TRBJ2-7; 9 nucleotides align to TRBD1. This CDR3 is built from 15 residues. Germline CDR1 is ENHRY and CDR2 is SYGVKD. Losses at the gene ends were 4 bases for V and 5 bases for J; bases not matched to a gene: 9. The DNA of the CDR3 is TGTGCCATCAGTGGTCTTGGGAGGACAGGGGACGAGCAGTACTTC. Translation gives CAISGLGRTGDEQYF.